This TCR beta chain is drawn from a study of shared clonotypes between healthy human individuals. The overall study: Donors consisted of a couple of women and a few men between 18 and 49.

Here immunoSEQ multiplex PCR was the method, and the copy in TCRdb shows in-frame clones only, minus some. Here the sample spans around 700,000 clones, 72% being singletons. The ends were cut back, 1 base at V and 0 bases at J, with 7 bases in the middle. Per the germline V gene, CDR1 is KGHSH and CDR2 is LQKENI. The CDR3 loop spans 14 amino acids. The sequence was collected from a woman in her thirties in good health. This chain links TRBV18 with TRBJ2-7; D unclear. Specimen: memory CD4+ T cells sorted from blood. Sample subset: CD45RA-negative fraction. Here the CDR3 DNA reads TGTGCCAGCTCACCACTGGGAAGCTCCTACGAGCAGTACTTC. It translates to CASSPLGSSYEQYF.